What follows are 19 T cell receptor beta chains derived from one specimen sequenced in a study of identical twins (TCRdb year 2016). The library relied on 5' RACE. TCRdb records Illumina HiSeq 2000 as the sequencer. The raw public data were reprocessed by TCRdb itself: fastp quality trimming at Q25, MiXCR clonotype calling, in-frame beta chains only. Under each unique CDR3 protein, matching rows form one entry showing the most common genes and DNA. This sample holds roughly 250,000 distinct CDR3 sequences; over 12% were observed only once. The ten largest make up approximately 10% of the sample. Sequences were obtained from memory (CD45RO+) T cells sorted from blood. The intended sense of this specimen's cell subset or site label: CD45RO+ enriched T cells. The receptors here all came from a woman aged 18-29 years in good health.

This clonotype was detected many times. CDR3 DNA: TGTGCCAGCAGTGCCCGGACTAGCGGGAGGGTGAATGAGCAGTTCTTC. Translation: CASSARTSGRVNEQFF. The V and J genes are TRBV6-4 and TRBJ2-1; the match to TRBD2 covers 15 bases. The CDR3 consists of 16 residues. V gave up 4 bases and J gave up 7 bases; unmatched junction bases: 5. Germline V gene data show CDR1 as MRHNA and CDR2 as SNTAGT.

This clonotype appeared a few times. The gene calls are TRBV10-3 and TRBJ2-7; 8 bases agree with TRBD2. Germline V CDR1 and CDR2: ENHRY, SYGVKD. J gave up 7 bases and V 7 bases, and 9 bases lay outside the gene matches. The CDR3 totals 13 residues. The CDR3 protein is CAIKRDREGEQYF. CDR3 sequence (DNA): TGTGCCATCAAGCGGGACCGGGAGGGAGAGCAGTACTTC.

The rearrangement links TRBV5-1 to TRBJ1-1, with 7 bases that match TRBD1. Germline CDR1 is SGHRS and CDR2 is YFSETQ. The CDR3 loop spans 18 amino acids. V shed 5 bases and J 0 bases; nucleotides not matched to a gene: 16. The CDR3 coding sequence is TGCGCCAGCAGTCCTTATGGACAGGAGACGTTTATGAACACTGAAGCTTTCTTT. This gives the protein CASSPYGQETFMNTEAFF.

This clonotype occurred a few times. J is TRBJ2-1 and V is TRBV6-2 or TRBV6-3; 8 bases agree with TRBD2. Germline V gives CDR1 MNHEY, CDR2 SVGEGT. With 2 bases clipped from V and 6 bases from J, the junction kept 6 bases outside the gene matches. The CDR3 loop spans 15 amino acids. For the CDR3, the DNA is TGTGCCAGCAGTTACCGAACTAGCGGTCCCAATGAGCAGTTCTTC. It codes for CASSYRTSGPNEQFF.

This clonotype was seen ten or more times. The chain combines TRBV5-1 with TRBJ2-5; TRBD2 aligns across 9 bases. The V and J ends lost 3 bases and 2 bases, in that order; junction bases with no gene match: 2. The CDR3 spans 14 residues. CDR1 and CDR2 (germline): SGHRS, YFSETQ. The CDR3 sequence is CASSWGLAQETQYF. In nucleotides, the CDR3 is TGCGCCAGCAGCTGGGGACTAGCACAAGAGACCCAGTACTTC.

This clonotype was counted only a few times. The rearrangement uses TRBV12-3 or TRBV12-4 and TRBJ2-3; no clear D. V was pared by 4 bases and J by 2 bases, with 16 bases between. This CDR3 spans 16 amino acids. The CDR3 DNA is TGTGCCAGCAGTTCGCAGGCTACTACCCACACAGATACGCAGTATTTT. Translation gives CASSSQATTHTDTQYF.

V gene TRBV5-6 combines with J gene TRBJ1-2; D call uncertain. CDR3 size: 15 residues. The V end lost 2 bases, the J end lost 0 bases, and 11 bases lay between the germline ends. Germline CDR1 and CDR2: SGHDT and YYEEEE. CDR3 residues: CASSLRPGSNYGYTF. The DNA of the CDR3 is TGTGCCAGCAGCTTACGCCCGGGTTCTAACTATGGCTACACCTTC.

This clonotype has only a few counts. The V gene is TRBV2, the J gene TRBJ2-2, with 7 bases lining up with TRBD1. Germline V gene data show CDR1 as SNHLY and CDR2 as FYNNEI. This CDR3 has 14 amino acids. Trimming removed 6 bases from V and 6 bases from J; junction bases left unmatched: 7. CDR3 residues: CASSETGFAGELFF. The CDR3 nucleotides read TGTGCCAGCAGCGAGACAGGGTTTGCCGGGGAGCTGTTTTTT.

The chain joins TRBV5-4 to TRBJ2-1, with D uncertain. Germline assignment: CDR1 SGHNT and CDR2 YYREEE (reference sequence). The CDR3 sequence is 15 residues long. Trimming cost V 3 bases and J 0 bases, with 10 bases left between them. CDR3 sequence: CASSSDQSSYNEQFF. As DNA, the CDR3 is TGTGCCAGCAGCTCCGACCAAAGCTCCTACAATGAGCAGTTCTTC.

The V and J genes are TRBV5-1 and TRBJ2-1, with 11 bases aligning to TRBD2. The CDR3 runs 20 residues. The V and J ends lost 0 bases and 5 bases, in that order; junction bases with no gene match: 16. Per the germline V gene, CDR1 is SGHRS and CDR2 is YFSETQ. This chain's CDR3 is CASSLGVLAGVPVGHNEQFF. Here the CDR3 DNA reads TGCGCCAGCAGCTTGGGGGTACTAGCGGGGGTTCCTGTTGGCCACAATGAGCAGTTCTTC.

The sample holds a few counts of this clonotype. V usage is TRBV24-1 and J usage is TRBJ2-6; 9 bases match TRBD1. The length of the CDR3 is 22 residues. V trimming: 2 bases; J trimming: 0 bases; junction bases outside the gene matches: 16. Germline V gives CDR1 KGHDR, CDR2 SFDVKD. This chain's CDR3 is CATSDYNRDREVGSSGANVLTF. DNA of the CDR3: TGTGCCACCAGTGATTACAACCGGGACAGGGAGGTGGGCAGCTCTGGGGCCAACGTCCTGACTTTC.

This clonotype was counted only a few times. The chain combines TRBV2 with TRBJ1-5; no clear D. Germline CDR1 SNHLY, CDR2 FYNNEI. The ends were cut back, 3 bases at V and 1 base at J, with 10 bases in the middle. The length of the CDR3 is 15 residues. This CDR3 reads CASSDIGPSNQPQHF. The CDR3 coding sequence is TGTGCCAGCAGTGATATAGGACCGAGCAATCAGCCCCAGCATTTT. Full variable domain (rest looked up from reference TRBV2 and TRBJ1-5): EPEVTQTPSHQVTQMGQEVILRCVPISNHLYFYWYRQILGQKVEFLVSFYNNEISEKSEIFDDQFSVERPDGSNFTLKIRSTKLEDSAMYFCASSDIGPSNQPQHFGDGTRLSIL.

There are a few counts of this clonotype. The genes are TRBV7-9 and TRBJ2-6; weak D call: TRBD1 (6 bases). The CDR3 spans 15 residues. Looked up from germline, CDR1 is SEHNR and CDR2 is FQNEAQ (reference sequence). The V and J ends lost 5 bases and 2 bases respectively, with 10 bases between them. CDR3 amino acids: CASSEYRAGANVLTF. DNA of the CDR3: TGTGCCAGCAGCGAATACAGGGCTGGGGCCAACGTCCTGACTTTC.

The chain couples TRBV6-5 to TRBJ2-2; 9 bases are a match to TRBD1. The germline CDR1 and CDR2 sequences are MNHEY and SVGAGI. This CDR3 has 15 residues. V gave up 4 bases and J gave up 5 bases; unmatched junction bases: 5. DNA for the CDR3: TGTGCCAGCAGTTCCGCCGGGACAGGGACCGGGGAGCTGTTTTTT. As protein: CASSSAGTGTGELFF.

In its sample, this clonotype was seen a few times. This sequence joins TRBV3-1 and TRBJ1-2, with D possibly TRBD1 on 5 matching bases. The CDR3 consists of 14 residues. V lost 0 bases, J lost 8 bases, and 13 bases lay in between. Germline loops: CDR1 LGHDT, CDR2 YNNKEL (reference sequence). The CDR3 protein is CASSQDPGPWGYTF. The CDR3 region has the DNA TGTGCCAGCAGCCAAGACCCGGGGCCCTGGGGCTACACCTTC.

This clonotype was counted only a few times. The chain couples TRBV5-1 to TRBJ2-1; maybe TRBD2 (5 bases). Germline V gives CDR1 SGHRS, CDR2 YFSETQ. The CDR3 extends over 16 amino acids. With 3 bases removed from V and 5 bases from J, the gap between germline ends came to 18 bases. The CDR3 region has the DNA TGCGCCAGCAGCTCCTCCCCAGCGGCCCGGGACAATGAGCAGTTCTTC. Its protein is CASSSSPAARDNEQFF.

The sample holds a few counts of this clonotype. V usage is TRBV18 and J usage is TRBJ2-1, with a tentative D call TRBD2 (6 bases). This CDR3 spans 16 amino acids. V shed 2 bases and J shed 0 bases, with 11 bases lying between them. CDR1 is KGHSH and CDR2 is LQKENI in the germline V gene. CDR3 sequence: CASSPGDSSSYNEQFF. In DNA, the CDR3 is TGTGCCAGCTCACCAGGGGACTCGAGCTCCTACAATGAGCAGTTCTTC. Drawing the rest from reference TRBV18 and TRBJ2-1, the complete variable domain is NAGVMQNPRHLVRRRGQEARLRCSPMKGHSHVYWYRQLPEEGLKFMVYLQKENIIDESGMPKERFSAEFPKEGPSILRIQQVVRGDSAAYFCASSPGDSSSYNEQFFGPGTRLTVL.

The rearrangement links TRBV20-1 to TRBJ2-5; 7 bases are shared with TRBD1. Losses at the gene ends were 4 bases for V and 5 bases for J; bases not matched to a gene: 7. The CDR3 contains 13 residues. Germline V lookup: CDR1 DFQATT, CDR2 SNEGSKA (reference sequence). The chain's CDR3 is CSAKGTARETQYF. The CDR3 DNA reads TGCAGTGCTAAGGGGACAGCTAGGGAGACCCAGTACTTC.

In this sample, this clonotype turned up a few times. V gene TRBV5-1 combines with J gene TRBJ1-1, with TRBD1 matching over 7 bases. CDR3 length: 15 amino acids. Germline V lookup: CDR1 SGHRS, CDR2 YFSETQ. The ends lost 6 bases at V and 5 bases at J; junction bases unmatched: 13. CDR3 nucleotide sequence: TGCGCCAGCACCGACGAAGGGGGCGCGGAGACTGAAGCTTTCTTT. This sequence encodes CASTDEGGAETEAFF.